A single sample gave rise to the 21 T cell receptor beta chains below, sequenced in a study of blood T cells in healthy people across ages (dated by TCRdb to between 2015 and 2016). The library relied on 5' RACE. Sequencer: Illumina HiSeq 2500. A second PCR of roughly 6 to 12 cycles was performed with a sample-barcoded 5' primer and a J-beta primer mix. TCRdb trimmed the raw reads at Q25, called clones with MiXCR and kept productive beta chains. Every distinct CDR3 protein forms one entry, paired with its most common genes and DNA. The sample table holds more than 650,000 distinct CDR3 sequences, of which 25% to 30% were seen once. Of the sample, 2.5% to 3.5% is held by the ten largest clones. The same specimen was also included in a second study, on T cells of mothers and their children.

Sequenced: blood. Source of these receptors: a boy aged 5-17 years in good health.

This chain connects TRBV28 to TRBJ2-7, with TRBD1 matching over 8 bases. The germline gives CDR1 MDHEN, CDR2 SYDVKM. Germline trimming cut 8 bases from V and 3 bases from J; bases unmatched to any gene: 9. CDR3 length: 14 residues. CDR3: CASRSDRVVYEQYF. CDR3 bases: TGTGCCAGCCGTTCGGACAGGGTTGTCTACGAGCAGTACTTC.

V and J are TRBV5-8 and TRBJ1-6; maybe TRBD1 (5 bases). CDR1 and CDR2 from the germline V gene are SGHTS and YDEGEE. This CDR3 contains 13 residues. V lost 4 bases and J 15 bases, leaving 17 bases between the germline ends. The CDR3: CASSVGTGAVLHF. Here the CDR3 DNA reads TGTGCCAGCAGCGTCGGGACTGGGGCAGTCCTCCACTTT.

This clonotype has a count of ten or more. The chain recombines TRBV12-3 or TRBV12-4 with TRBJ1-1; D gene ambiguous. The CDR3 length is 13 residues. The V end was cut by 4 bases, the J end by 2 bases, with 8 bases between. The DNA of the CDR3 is TGTGCCAGCAGTTATAACAGAAACACTGAAGCTTTCTTT. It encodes CASSYNRNTEAFF.

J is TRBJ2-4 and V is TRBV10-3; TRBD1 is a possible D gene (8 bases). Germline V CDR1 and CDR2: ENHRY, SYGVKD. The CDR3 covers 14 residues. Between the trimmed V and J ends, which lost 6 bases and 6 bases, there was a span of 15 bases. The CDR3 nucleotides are TGTGCCATCAGGGACCACAGGGGGGGAAACATTCAGTACTTC. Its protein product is CAIRDHRGGNIQYF.

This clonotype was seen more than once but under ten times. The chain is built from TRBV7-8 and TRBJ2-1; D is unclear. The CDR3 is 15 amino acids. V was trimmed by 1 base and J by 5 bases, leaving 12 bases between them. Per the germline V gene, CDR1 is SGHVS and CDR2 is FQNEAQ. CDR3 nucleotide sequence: TGTGCCAGCAGCTTAGTTAGGACGGTCAACAATGAGCAGTTCTTC. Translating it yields CASSLVRTVNNEQFF. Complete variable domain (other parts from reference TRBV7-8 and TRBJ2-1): GAGVSQSPRYKVAKRGQDVALRCDPISGHVSLFWYQQALGQGPEFLTYFQNEAQLDKSGLPSDRFFAERPEGSVSTLKIQRTQQEDSAVYLCASSLVRTVNNEQFFGPGTRLTVL.

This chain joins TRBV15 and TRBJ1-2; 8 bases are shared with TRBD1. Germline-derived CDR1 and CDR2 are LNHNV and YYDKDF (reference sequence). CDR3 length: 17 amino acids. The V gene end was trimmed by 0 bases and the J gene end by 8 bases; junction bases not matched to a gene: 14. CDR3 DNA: TGTGCCACCAGCAGAGAATTCCTTTCGGGACAGGAGAAGGGCTACACCTTC. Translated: CATSREFLSGQEKGYTF.

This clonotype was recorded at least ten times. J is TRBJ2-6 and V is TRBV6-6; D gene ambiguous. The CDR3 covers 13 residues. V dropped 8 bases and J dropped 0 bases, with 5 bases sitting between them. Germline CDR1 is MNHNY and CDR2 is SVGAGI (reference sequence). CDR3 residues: CASLNSGANVLTF. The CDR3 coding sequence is TGTGCCAGCTTAAACTCTGGGGCCAACGTCCTGACTTTC.

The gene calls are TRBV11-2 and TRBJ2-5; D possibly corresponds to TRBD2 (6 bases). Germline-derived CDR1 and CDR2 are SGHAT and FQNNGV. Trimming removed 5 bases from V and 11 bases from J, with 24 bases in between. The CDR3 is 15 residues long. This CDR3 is CASSPLPRGPGEQYF. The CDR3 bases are TGTGCCAGCAGCCCACTCCCGCGAGGGCCGGGGGAGCAGTACTTC.

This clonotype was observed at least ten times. The CDR3 here is CASSLDRGREKLFF. The CDR3 DNA reads as TGCGCCAGCAGCTTGGACAGGGGAAGAGAAAAACTGTTTTTT. V usage is TRBV5-1 and J usage is TRBJ1-4; 7 bases line up with TRBD1. Germline lookup yields CDR1 SGHRS and CDR2 YFSETQ. This CDR3 region has 14 residues. Germline trimming cut 0 bases from V and 8 bases from J; bases unmatched to any gene: 4.

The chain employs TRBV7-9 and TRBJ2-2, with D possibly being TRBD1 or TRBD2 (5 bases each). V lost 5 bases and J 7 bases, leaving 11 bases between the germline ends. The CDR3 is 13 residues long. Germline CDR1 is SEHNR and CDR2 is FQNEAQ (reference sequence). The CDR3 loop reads CASSPMGVGELFF. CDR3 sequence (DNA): TGTGCCAGCAGCCCGATGGGGGTCGGGGAGCTGTTTTTT.

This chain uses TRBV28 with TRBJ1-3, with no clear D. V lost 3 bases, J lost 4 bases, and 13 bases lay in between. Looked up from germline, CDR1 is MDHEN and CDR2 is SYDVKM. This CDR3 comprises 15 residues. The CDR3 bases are TGTGCCAGCAGTTTGTGGCTCCAACTCGGAAACACCATATATTTT. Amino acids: CASSLWLQLGNTIYF.

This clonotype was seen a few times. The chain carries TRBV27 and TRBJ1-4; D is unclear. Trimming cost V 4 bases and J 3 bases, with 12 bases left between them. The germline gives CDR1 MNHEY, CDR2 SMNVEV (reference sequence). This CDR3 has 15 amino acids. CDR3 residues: CASSSSWGPNEKLFF. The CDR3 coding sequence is TGTGCCAGCAGTTCGTCATGGGGTCCTAATGAAAAACTGTTTTTT.

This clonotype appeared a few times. The CDR3 bases are TGTGCCAGCAGTCCCCCGGAGGGGGGCCAGAACTATGGCTACACCTTC. Amino acids: CASSPPEGGQNYGYTF. The rearrangement uses TRBV6-2 or TRBV6-3 and TRBJ1-2, with D perhaps matching TRBD1 (6 bases). V lost 5 bases and J 2 bases, leaving 18 bases between the germline ends. The CDR3 covers 16 residues. Per the germline V gene, CDR1 is MNHEY and CDR2 is SVGEGT.

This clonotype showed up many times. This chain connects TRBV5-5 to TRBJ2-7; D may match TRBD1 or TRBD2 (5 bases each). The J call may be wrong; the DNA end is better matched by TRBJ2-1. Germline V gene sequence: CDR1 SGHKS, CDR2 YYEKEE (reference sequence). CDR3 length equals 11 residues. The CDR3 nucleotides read TGTGCCAGCAGCTCGGGACCGGAGCAGTTCTTC. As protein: CASSSGPEQFF.

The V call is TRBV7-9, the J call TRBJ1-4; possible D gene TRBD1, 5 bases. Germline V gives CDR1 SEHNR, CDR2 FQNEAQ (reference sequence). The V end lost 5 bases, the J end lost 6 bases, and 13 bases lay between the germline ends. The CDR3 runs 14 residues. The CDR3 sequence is CASSPKGVDEKLFF. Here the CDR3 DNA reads TGTGCCAGCAGCCCCAAAGGGGTCGATGAAAAACTGTTTTTT.

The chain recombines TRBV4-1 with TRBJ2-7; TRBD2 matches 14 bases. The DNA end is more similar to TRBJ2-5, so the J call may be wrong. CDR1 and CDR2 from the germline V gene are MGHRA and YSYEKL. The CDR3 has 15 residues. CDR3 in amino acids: CANRPGTSGGETQYF. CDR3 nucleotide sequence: TGCGCCAACAGACCCGGGACTAGCGGGGGTGAGACCCAGTACTTC.

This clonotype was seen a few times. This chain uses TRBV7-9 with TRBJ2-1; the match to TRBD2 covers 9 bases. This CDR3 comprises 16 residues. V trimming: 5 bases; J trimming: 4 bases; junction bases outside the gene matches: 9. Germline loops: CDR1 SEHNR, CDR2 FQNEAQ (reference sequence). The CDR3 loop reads CASSPGLARLYNEQFF. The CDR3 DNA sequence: TGTGCCAGCAGCCCAGGACTAGCGAGACTTTACAATGAGCAGTTCTTC. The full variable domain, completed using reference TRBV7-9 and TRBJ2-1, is DTGVSQNPRHKITKRGQNVTFRCDPISEHNRLYWYRQTLGQGPEFLTYFQNEAQLEKSRLLSDRFSAERPKGSFSTLEIQRTEQGDSAMYLCASSPGLARLYNEQFFGPGTRLTVL.

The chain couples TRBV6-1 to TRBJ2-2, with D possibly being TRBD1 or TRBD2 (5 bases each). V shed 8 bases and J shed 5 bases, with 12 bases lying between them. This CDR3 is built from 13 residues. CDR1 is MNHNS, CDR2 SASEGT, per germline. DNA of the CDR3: TGTGCCAGCGGGACGAAGGAGACCGGGGAGCTGTTTTTT. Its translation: CASGTKETGELFF.

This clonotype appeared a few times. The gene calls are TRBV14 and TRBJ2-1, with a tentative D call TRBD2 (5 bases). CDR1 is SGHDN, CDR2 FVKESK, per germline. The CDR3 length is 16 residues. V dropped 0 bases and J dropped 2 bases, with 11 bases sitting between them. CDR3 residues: CASSQDPGNPYNEQFF. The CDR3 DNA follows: TGTGCCAGCAGCCAAGATCCGGGGAACCCCTACAATGAGCAGTTCTTC.

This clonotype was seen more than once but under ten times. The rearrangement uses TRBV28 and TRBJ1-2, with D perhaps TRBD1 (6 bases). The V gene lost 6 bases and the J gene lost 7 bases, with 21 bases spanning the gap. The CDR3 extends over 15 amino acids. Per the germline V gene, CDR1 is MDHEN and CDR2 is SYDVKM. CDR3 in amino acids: CASSLSSSGGGGYTF. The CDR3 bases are TGTGCCAGCAGCCTCTCGTCTTCGGGGGGCGGTGGCTACACCTTC.

CDR3 DNA: TGCAGTGCTGGGGCCAGGAGGAACACTGAAGCTTTCTTT. Residues: CSAGARRNTEAFF. The V call is TRBV20-1, the J call TRBJ1-1; D might be TRBD1 (5 bases). V gave up 5 bases and J gave up 1 base, with 11 bases separating them. The CDR3 runs to 13 residues. CDR1 and CDR2 from the germline V gene are DFQATT and SNEGSKA (reference sequence).